This T cell receptor (beta chain) comes out of a study of shared clonotypes between healthy human individuals. Findings and caveats of the study: Shared clonotypes across all four donors exceeded non-shared ones in generation probability.

Execution of the assay was at deep level. Libraries were prepared by immunoSEQ multiplex PCR; TCRdb keeps only in-frame clonotypes and omits some of them. In the table there are more than 2,000,000 clones, roughly nine tenths of which are singletons. As to this clone: What it recognizes is unknown.

The trim removed 5 bases at V and 2 bases at J, leaving 6 bases unmatched. The length of the CDR3 is 15 residues. Germline loops: CDR1 MNHNS, CDR2 SASEGT. The chain carries TRBV6-1 and TRBJ1-5; 7 nucleotides agree with TRBD1. The sequence was obtained from a man younger than 30 in good health. The material sequenced was naive CD4+ T cells sorted from blood. Subset denoted: CD45RA+ positively selected. The CDR3 loop reads CASSTGALGNQPQHF. CDR3 bases: TGTGCCAGCAGTACAGGGGCGCTTGGCAATCAGCCCCAGCATTTT.